This TCR beta chain comes out of a study of beta chain features in type 1 diabetes (dated by TCRdb to 2016 to 2019). A note on the overall study: No differences in mean age, gender distribution, total cell number or subset yield were found between patients and healthy donors. In the study, TCRB repertoires of sorted circulating CD4+ T cell subsets from recently diagnosed type 1 diabetes patients were compared with those of matched healthy donors. Whereas all 28 donors provided naive and central memory subsets, regulatory and stem cell-like memory subsets were isolated from just 8 patients and about 8 healthy donors. A total of 107,917,701 sorted cells were examined across all samples, and the number of cells per subset was strongly correlated with RNA yield.

As encoded in the germline V gene, CDR1 is LGHNA while CDR2 is YSLEER. Its CDR3 holds 13 amino acids, cysteine through phenylalanine. Kept here is only the CDR3 DNA, which spans 39 bases and is read in frame from base 1. The junction shows trimming of 1 base on V and 7 bases on J, plus 10 bases between the germline ends. Study-level results and caveats: PCR may preferentially amplify shorter templates, but because patient and control samples were amplified and corrected together, any resulting skew would affect both groups equally. In all four CD4+ subsets, TCRB CDR3 length was moderately but significantly shorter in type 1 diabetes patients. Fewer insertions and more nucleotide deletions at VDJ recombination sites were observed in patients with type 1 diabetes, implying thymic rearrangement abnormalities. Only small numbers of individuals were included in the HLA sub-analyses, which left unresolved whether HLA type had any influence on TCRB rearrangement. Naive, central memory and regulatory TCRB repertoires appeared more similar among patients than among healthy donors. Because cDNA was sequenced instead of genomic DNA, activated cells with high expression could be over-represented, although the groups did not differ in activation or CD3 levels.

The entire amount of isolated RNA was reverse transcribed using the High Capacity cDNA Reverse Transcription Kit, so the sequenced TCRB transcripts were expressed ones. Naive, central memory and regulatory T cell samples underwent deep immunoSEQ sequencing, averaging around 3.9 million total reads per sample. Sorted cells were lysed in RLT buffer, and RNA was extracted using DNase-treated RNeasy Micro or Mini kits according to cell number. To prevent cross-contamination, every cell subset was processed on its own, while patient and healthy donor samples were processed together. TCRB sequences were amplified from cDNA with the immunoSEQ multiplex PCR, producing 87-bp fragments spanning the CDR3 region. Sequencing of the amplicons was performed on the Illumina HiSeq platform. The authors processed their data as follows. Synthetic template baselines were used to correct PCR bias computationally, reads within Hamming distance 2 were collapsed, and singletons that could not be merged were discarded. Reads were aligned against IMGT to assign V, D and J genes, CDR3 length and insertions or deletions at six rearrangement sites. Within each subset, clonotype counts were normalized to the number of sorted cells before true diversity and Gini coefficients were calculated with the tcR R package. Repertoire sharing was quantified using the overlap coefficient calculated on TCRB nucleotide sequences. Out-of-frame TCRB sequences from naive cells were analyzed to stand in for the pre-selection repertoire. TCRdb re-hosts the immuneACCESS table, in-frame sequences only. Its copies lack some clones; in the studies checked, an unresolved V gene accounts for under half of them, and the cause for the rest is not known. V, J and clone size derive from that table, while D and trimming were established from the DNA sequence. This sample lists about 470,000 clones; around 30% were detected once. The top ten clones comprise 0.05% to 0.065% of the sample.

A single peripheral blood draw of about 116 mL on average was collected from each donor into heparinised tubes. Using a panel that included CD45RO, CCR7, CD25, CD127, CD95 and CD27, naive, central memory, regulatory and stem cell-like memory CD4+ T cells were sorted on a BD FACSAria II. Purity was above 95% for every sorted population. PBMCs were isolated right away by Lymphoprep density gradient centrifugation and were stained directly, without culture. To minimize batch effects, samples were stained and sorted in pairs, one healthy donor with one patient per experiment. For this clone: Its antigen remains undetermined. Base qualities are not provided; no much larger clone lies one nucleotide away.

The chain employs TRBV4-3 and TRBJ2-5; confidence is insufficient to name the D gene. Sequences were obtained from naive CD4+ T cells from blood. In the paper's terms, the cell subset or site label means: true naive CD4+ T cells. The receptor's source is a man aged 18-30 years in good health. The sequenced DNA: TGCGCCAGCAGCCAAGCCCAGGTCGGGACCCAGTACTTC. It is translated as CASSQAQVGTQYF.